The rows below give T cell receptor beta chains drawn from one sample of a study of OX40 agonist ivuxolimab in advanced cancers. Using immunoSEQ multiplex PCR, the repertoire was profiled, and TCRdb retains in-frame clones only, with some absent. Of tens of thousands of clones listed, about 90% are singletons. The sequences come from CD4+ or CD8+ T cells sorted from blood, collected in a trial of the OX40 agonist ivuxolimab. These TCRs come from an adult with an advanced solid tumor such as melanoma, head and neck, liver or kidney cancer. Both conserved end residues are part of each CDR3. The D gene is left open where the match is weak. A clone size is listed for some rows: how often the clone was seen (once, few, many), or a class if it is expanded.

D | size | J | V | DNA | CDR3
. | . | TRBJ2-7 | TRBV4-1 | TGCGCCAGCAGATATGGATCCGAGCAGTACTTC | CASRYGSEQYF
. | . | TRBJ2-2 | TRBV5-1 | TGCGCCAGCAGCTTGGCAGGGACCCGGGAGCTGTTTTTT | CASSLAGTRELFF
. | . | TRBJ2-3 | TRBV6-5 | TGTGCCAGCAGTTACTCGAACAGGGTGGCAGATACGCAGTATTTT | CASSYSNRVADTQYF
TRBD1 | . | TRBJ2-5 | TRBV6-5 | TGTGCCAGCAGTCCTGGGACAGGGCCACAAGAGACCCAGTACTTC | CASSPGTGPQETQYF
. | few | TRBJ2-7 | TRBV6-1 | TGTGCCAGCAGACCGACTAGCTCCTACGAGCAGTACTTC | CASRPTSSYEQYF
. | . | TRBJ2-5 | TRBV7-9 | TGTGCCAGCTGGGGGGCTAGCAAGGAGACCCAGTACTTC | CASWGASKETQYF
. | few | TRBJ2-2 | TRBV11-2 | TGTGCCAGCAGCAAGCAGGGAACCGGGGAGCTGTTTTTT | CASSKQGTGELFF
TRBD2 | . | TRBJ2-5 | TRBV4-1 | TGCGCCAGCAGCCATGTCAGACTAGCGGTCTCTCAAGAGACCCAGTACTTC | CASSHVRLAVSQETQYF
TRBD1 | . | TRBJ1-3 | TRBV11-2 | TGTGCCAGCAGCCCGAGACAGGGCGGTAAAAACACCATATATTTT | CASSPRQGGKNTIYF
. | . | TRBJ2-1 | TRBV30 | TGTGCCTGGAGTACGTGGGAGGTGTACAATGAGCAGTTCTTC | CAWSTWEVYNEQFF
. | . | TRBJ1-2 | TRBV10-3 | TGTGCCATCAACCCTGGGGGGGTCATGGACTATGGCTACACCTTC | CAINPGGVMDYGYTF
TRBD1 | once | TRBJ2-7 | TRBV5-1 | TGCGCCAGCAGCCCGGGACAGGGGAACTACGAGCAGTACTTC | CASSPGQGNYEQYF
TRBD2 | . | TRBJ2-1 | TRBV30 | TGTGCCTGGAGTGTTTTGGGACTAGCGGGAAATGAGCAGTTCTTC | CAWSVLGLAGNEQFF
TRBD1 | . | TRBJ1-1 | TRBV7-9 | TGTGCCAGCAGCTCGATAGCTGGAGGGGGCTACACTGAAGCTTTCTTT | CASSSIAGGGYTEAFF
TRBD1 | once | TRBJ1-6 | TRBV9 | TGTGCCAGCAGCGCGCAGGACAGGGGTTCACCCCTCCACTTT | CASSAQDRGSPLHF
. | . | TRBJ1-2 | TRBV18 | TGTGCCAGCTCTCGGGACTCTAACTATGGCTACACCTTC | CASSRDSNYGYTF
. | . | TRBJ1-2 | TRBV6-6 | TGTGCCAGCAACGAGGGGTTGCGGTACTATGGCTACACCTTC | CASNEGLRYYGYTF
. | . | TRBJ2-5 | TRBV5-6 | TGTGCCAGCAGCCTACGCGGGGGCTGGGGGGAGACCCAGTACTTC | CASSLRGGWGETQYF
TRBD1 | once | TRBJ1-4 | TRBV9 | TGTGCCAGCAGCAAACAGGGGTCTGGGGCTAATGAAAAACTGTTTTTT | CASSKQGSGANEKLFF
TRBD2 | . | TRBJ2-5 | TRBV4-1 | TGCGCCAGCAGCCTAACGACTAGCGGGATCCAAGAGACCCAGTACTTC | CASSLTTSGIQETQYF
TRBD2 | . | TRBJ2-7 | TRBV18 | TGTGCCAGCTCACCAACGGGAGGGATGTCCTACGAGCAGTACTTC | CASSPTGGMSYEQYF
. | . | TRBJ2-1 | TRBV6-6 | TGTGCCAGCACTGCGGCGAGAGATGAGCAGTTCTTC | CASTAARDEQFF
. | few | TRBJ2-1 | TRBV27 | TGTGCCAGCAGTGGGTCTGAAAGCTCCTACAATGAGCAGTTCTTC | CASSGSESSYNEQFF
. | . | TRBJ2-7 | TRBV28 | TGTGCCAGCAGGGCAGGGGACATTTCGAACTACGAGCAGTACTTC | CASRAGDISNYEQYF
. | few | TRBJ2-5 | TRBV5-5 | TGTGCCAGCAGCTACATAACCACAGAGACCCAGTACTTC | CASSYITTETQYF
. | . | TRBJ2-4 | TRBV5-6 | TGTGCCAGCAGCCGACCCGAAGCCAAAAACATTCAGTACTTC | CASSRPEAKNIQYF
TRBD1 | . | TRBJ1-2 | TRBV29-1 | TGCAGCGTGGCCCGAGGGACAGGCTTGGAAGGCTACACCTTC | CSVARGTGLEGYTF
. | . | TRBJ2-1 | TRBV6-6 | TGTGCCAGCAGGCGGGACAGTAAATCCTACAATGAGCAGTTCTTC | CASRRDSKSYNEQFF
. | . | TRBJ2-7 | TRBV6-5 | TGTGCCAGCAGGGGGCGGACGGGCTCCTACGAGCAGTACTTC | CASRGRTGSYEQYF
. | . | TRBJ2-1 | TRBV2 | TGTGCCAGCAGTGGCGAGGGGCACAATGAGCAGTTCTTC | CASSGEGHNEQFF
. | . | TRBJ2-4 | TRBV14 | TGTGCCAGCAGCCAAGGTCGGGGAAACATTCAGTACTTC | CASSQGRGNIQYF
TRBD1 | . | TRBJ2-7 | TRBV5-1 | TGCGCCAGCAGTCTTCAGGGGGCGTCCTACGAGCAGTACTTC | CASSLQGASYEQYF
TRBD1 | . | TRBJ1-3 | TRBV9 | TGTGCCAGCAGCGTAATAGCAGGGGGGATCTCTGGAAACACCATATATTTT | CASSVIAGGISGNTIYF
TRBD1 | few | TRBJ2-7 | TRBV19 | TGTGCCAGTAGGAAGACAGGGCACTACGAGCAGTACTTC | CASRKTGHYEQYF
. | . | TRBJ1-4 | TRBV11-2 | TGTGCCAGCAGCTTAGTGCCTCCACTCATGGGTGAAAAACTGTTTTTT | CASSLVPPLMGEKLFF
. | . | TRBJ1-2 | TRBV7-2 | TGTGCCAGCAGCCCAGAGTCTCGTGGCTACACCTTC | CASSPESRGYTF
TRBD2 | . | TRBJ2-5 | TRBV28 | TGTGCCAGCAGTTTCGGGGGGGCCAGAGAGACCCAGTACTTC | CASSFGGARETQYF
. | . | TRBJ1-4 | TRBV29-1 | TGCAGCGTTGGGACAGACAATGAAAAACTGTTTTTT | CSVGTDNEKLFF
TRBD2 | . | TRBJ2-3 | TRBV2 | TGTGCCAGTAGCCGGGGGGGAGGGGGCACAGATACGCAGTATTTT | CASSRGGGGTDTQYF
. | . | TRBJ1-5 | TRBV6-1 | TGTGCCAGCAGGAAGGACAGTAGCAATCAGCCCCAGCATTTT | CASRKDSSNQPQHF